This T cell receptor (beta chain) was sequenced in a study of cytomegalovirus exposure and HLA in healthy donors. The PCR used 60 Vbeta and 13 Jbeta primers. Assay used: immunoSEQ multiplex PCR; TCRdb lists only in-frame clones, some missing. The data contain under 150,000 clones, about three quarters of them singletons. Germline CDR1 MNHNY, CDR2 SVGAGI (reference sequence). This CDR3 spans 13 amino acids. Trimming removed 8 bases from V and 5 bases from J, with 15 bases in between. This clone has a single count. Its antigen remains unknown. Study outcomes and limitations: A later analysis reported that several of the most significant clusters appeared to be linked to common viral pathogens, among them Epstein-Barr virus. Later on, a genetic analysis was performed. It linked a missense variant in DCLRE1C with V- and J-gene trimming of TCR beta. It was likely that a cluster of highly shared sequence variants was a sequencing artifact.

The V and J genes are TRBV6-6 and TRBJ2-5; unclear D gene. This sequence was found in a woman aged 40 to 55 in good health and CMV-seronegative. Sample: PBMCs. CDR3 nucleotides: TGTGCCAGCTCCTCGGGTGTGTCGGAGACCCAGTACTTC. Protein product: CASSSGVSETQYF.